Listed here is a single TCR beta chain. The assay was immunoSEQ multiplex PCR, and TCRdb's table has in-frame clones only and misses some. This sample has 350,000 or so clones, with around 90% found just once. The data derive from a study of blood T cell repertoires in COVID-19. CDR1 and CDR2 (germline): GTSNPN, SVGIG (reference sequence). V lost 4 bases to trimming and J lost 1 base; unmatched junction nucleotides: 6. The CDR3 contains 15 residues. The rearrangement uses TRBV30 and TRBJ2-2, with 7 bases identical to TRBD1. This clonotype originated in a man between 18 and 35 years old with active or convalescent COVID-19. Material for sequencing was peripheral blood. The CDR3 sequence is CAWKVGQMNTGELFF. The CDR3 region has the DNA TGTGCCTGGAAGGTGGGACAGATGAACACCGGGGAGCTGTTTTTT.